This entry lists 22 T cell receptor beta chains sequenced from one sample in a study of shared clonotypes between healthy human individuals. Naive CD8 cells, CD45RO-negative and positively selected for CCR7, excluded terminally differentiated effector memory CD45RA+ cells. Sequenced by immunoSEQ multiplex PCR; TCRdb stores in-frame clones only, minus some. The sample has about 1.9 million clones; around 93% are singletons. The sample comprised naive CD8+ T cells from PBMCs. All receptors come from a man younger than 35 in good health. Some clones in this sample may be carry-over from other donors' samples.

This clone was seen only once. The chain links TRBV28 to TRBJ2-7; TRBD2 matches 9 bases. This CDR3 is 14 amino acids long. Germline V gives CDR1 MDHEN, CDR2 SYDVKM. The junction had 5 bases not matched to a gene; V was cut back by 5 bases and J by 3 bases. In nucleotides, the CDR3 is TGTGCCAGCAGTGCCCTAGCGGGATACTACGAGCAGTACTTC. As protein: CASSALAGYYEQYF.

This chain links TRBV19 with TRBJ1-5; D is unresolved. V was clipped by 5 bases and J by 2 bases, with 13 bases between them. CDR1 is LNHDA, CDR2 SQIVND, per germline (reference sequence). The CDR3 sequence is 15 residues long. In DNA, the CDR3 is TGTGCCAGTAGTTTCAAGGACGCTCGCAATCAGCCCCAGCATTTT. This gives the protein CASSFKDARNQPQHF.

The gene calls are TRBV5-4 and TRBJ2-5, with D perhaps matching TRBD2 (5 bases). The germline gives CDR1 SGHNT, CDR2 YYREEE (reference sequence). The CDR3 runs to 14 residues. V lost 2 bases and J lost 0, with 8 bases in between. CDR3 in DNA: TGTGCCAGCAGCTTAAGGGAGTACCAAGAGACCCAGTACTTC. This translates into CASSLREYQETQYF.

The chain couples TRBV19 to TRBJ1-5; 8 bases fit TRBD1. J gave up 6 bases and V 7 bases, and 8 bases lay outside the gene matches. The CDR3 has 14 residues. The germline V gene encodes CDR1 LNHDA and CDR2 SQIVND (reference sequence). Here the CDR3 reads CASTPTGEAQPQHF. For the CDR3, the DNA is TGTGCCAGTACCCCGACAGGGGAAGCTCAGCCCCAGCATTTT. Filled out from reference TRBV19 and TRBJ1-5, the complete variable domain reads DGGITQSPKYLFRKEGQNVTLSCEQNLNHDAMYWYRQDPGQGLRLIYYSQIVNDFQKGDIAEGYSVSREKKESFPLTVTSAQKNPTAFYLCASTPTGEAQPQHFGDGTRLSIL.

The chain recombines TRBV9 with TRBJ2-6; 9 positions match TRBD2. V dropped 1 base and J dropped 3; count of bases not matched to a gene: 11. Germline lookup yields CDR1 SGDLS and CDR2 YYNGEE. The CDR3 spans 19 residues. This chain's CDR3 is CASSVTRVAGASGANVLTF. In DNA, the CDR3 is TGTGCCAGCAGCGTAACAAGGGTAGCGGGAGCGAGTGGGGCCAACGTCCTGACTTTC.

The chain uses TRBV27 and TRBJ1-4, with 10 bases that match TRBD1. The trim removed 6 bases at V and 8 bases at J, leaving 9 bases unmatched. This CDR3 spans 15 amino acids. Germline V gene lookup returns CDR1 MNHEY and CDR2 SMNVEV (reference sequence). The CDR3 here is CASRIAGQGNEKLFF. The CDR3 DNA is TGTGCCAGCAGGATAGCGGGACAGGGGAACGAAAAACTGTTTTTT.

The chain combines TRBV15 with TRBJ1-4; D perhaps matches TRBD1 (5 bases). V lost 3 bases and J 7 bases, leaving 12 bases between the germline ends. This CDR3 comprises 14 residues. Germline V gene sequence: CDR1 LNHNV, CDR2 YYDKDF (reference sequence). The CDR3 DNA sequence: TGTGCCACCAGCAGGTCCTGGGGGGGTGAAAAACTGTTTTTT. Its protein is CATSRSWGGEKLFF.

This chain connects TRBV19 to TRBJ2-7, with TRBD1 identical over 8 bases. The CDR3 covers 15 residues. J was trimmed by 3 bases and V by 3 bases; bases with no gene match: 7. The V gene's germline CDR1 is LNHDA and CDR2 SQIVND (reference sequence). The CDR3 loop reads CASSISADRVYEQYF. CDR3 DNA: TGTGCCAGTAGTATCTCGGCGGACAGGGTCTACGAGCAGTACTTC.

The chain couples TRBV29-1 to TRBJ2-3, with TRBD2 matching 12 bases. The germline CDR1 and CDR2 sequences are SQVTM and ANQGSEA. The CDR3 covers 19 residues. The V gene end was trimmed by 1 base and the J gene end by 2 bases; junction bases not matched to a gene: 13. The CDR3 DNA follows: TGCAGCGTTGAAGGTGGGGGAGAGACTAGCGGGAGAGCCACAGATACGCAGTATTTT. Its translation is CSVEGGGETSGRATDTQYF.

This rearrangement joins TRBV6-1 to TRBJ2-7, with TRBD2 as a possible D gene (5 bases). V lost 0 bases to trimming and J lost 0 bases, with 12 bases between them. This CDR3 has 16 residues. Germline V lookup: CDR1 MNHNS, CDR2 SASEGT. The CDR3 nucleotides are TGTGCCAGCAGTGAAGCGAACGGACTGATCTCCTACGAGCAGTACTTC. Its translation is CASSEANGLISYEQYF.

The chain combines TRBV6-1 with TRBJ2-2; a weak D match, TRBD2 (6 bases). V lost 3 bases to trimming and J lost 7 bases, with 18 bases between them. This CDR3 comprises 16 residues. Per the germline V gene, CDR1 is MNHNS and CDR2 is SASEGT. CDR3 sequence (DNA): TGTGCCAGCAGTGACGACCTGCAGAGGAGGGGCGGGGAGCTGTTTTTT. It specifies CASSDDLQRRGGELFF.

The chain recombines TRBV11-2 with TRBJ2-7; D gene uncertain. Trimming cost V 6 bases and J 5 bases, with 14 bases left between them. The CDR3 length is 13 residues. Germline V gene lookup returns CDR1 SGHAT and CDR2 FQNNGV. The CDR3 region has the DNA TGTGCCAGCAGGGGCAGTCTTTACAACGAGCAGTACTTC. Protein product: CASRGSLYNEQYF.

CDR3 region: CASSVLAGGLGDTQYF. The CDR3 DNA reads as TGTGCCAGCAGTGTCTTAGCGGGAGGGCTCGGTGATACGCAGTATTTT. The genes are TRBV27 and TRBJ2-3; TRBD2 agrees at 11 bases. The ends lost 5 bases at V and 6 bases at J; junction bases unmatched: 10. CDR3 length: 16 amino acids. Germline lookup yields CDR1 MNHEY and CDR2 SMNVEV (reference sequence).

A single count supports this clone. The chain links TRBV7-6 to TRBJ2-3; no reliable D call. V lost 0 bases and J lost 6, with 10 bases in between. The CDR3 totals 14 residues. Looked up from germline, CDR1 is SGHVS and CDR2 is FNYEAQ. The CDR3 region has the DNA TGTGCCAGCAGCTTAGCGGTGGGCCGGGATACGCAGTATTTT. It yields the protein CASSLAVGRDTQYF.

This rearrangement joins TRBV6-6 to TRBJ2-2; TRBD2 agrees at 12 bases. In germline, CDR1 is MNHNY, CDR2 SVGAGI (reference sequence). The CDR3 loop spans 16 amino acids. V trimming: 1 base; J trimming: 6 bases; junction bases outside the gene matches: 3. For the CDR3, the DNA is TGTGCCAGCAGTTACTTTCGACTAGCGGGGGCCGGGGAGCTGTTTTTT. Protein sequence: CASSYFRLAGAGELFF.

The rearrangement joins TRBV9 to TRBJ1-2; D uncertain. Germline V gene lookup returns CDR1 SGDLS and CDR2 YYNGEE. CDR3 length equals 15 residues. V was clipped by 3 bases and J by 3 bases, with 15 bases between them. CDR3 in amino acids: CASSAPEEGYYGYTF. CDR3 sequence (DNA): TGTGCCAGCAGCGCCCCCGAGGAGGGATACTATGGCTACACCTTC.

CDR3 residues: CASRTGTGAYEQYF. CDR3 bases: TGTGCCAGCAGAACCGGGACAGGTGCCTACGAGCAGTACTTC. The chain joins TRBV6-6 to TRBJ2-7, with 8 bases identical to TRBD1. The CDR3 has 14 residues. The junction had 6 bases not matched to a gene; V was cut back by 6 bases and J by 2 bases. Germline values: CDR1 MNHNY, CDR2 SVGAGI (reference sequence).

This clone was recorded only once. The gene calls are TRBV18 and TRBJ1-1, with D perhaps TRBD1 (6 bases). V lost 8 bases, J lost 6 bases, and 13 bases lay in between. Germline CDR1 reads KGHSH; CDR2 reads LQKENI. This CDR3 spans 12 amino acids. The CDR3 region is CASTAEGAEAFF. The CDR3 DNA sequence: TGTGCCAGCACGGCGGAGGGGGCTGAAGCTTTCTTT.

This chain uses TRBV7-9 with TRBJ2-7; D might be TRBD1 or TRBD2, each matching 6 bases. CDR1 SEHNR and CDR2 FQNEAQ come from the germline V gene (reference sequence). V gave up 1 base and J gave up 4 bases, with 20 bases separating them. This CDR3 has 17 amino acids. DNA of the CDR3: TGTGCCAGCAGCTTAGTACGGGGGCGGCAAAGCAATTACGAGCAGTACTTC. Amino acids: CASSLVRGRQSNYEQYF.

The chain has TRBV4-1 and TRBJ1-1, with D unclear. CDR1 and CDR2 (germline): MGHRA, YSYEKL. The CDR3 length is 12 residues. With 3 bases removed from V and 6 bases from J, the gap between germline ends came to 8 bases. The CDR3 region is CASSQTGAEAFF. Here the CDR3 DNA reads TGCGCCAGCAGCCAGACCGGTGCTGAAGCTTTCTTT.

This chain connects TRBV28 to TRBJ2-7; 7 bases match TRBD2. Germline V gene data show CDR1 as MDHEN and CDR2 as SYDVKM. This CDR3 has 14 residues. Trimming removed 5 bases from V and 3 bases from J; junction bases left unmatched: 7. DNA for the CDR3: TGTGCCAGCAGTCCGATCCGCGGGAGCTACGAGCAGTACTTC. Its translation: CASSPIRGSYEQYF. Supplemented by reference TRBV28 and TRBJ2-7, the full variable domain reads DVKVTQSSRYLVKRTGEKVFLECVQDMDHENMFWYRQDPGLGLRLIYFSYDVKMKEKGDIPEGYSVSREKKERFSLILESASTNQTSMYLCASSPIRGSYEQYFGPGTRLTVT.

The chain uses TRBV5-6 and TRBJ2-7, with D possibly matching TRBD1 (5 bases). Germline V gene data show CDR1 as SGHDT and CDR2 as YYEEEE. The ends were cut back, 0 bases at V and 0 bases at J, with 16 bases in the middle. CDR3 length equals 17 residues. The DNA for the CDR3 is TGTGCCAGCAGCTTGGCCCATTGGCAGGGTTACTCCTACGAGCAGTACTTC. Translation gives CASSLAHWQGYSYEQYF.